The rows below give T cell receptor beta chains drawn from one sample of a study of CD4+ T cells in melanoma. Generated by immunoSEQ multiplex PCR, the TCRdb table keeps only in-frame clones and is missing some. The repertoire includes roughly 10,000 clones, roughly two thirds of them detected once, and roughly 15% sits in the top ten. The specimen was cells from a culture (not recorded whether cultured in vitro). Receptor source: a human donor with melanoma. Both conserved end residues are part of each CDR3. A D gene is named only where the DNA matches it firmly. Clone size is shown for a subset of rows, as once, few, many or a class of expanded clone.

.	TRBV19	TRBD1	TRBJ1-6	CASSMGQRNNSPLHF	TGTGCCAGTAGTATGGGACAGCGAAATAATTCACCCCTCCACTTT
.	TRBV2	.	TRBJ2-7	CASSKRLVYEQYF	TGTGCCAGCAGTAAGAGACTAGTCTACGAGCAGTACTTC
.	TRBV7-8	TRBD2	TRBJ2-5	CASSGARLAGGRETQYF	TGTGCCAGCAGCGGTGCGAGACTAGCGGGGGGTAGGGAGACCCAGTACTTC
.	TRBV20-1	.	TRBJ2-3	CSAPWGDTQYF	TGCAGTGCTCCCTGGGGGGATACGCAGTATTTT
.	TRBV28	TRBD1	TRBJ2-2	CASSSPGTANTGELFF	TGTGCCAGCAGTTCCCCCGGGACAGCGAACACCGGGGAGCTGTTTTTT
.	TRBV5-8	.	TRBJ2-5	CASRLWNQETQYF	TGTGCCAGCAGGTTATGGAACCAAGAGACCCAGTACTTC
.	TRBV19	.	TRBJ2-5	CASSGVSAGQETQYF	TGTGCCAGTAGTGGGGTATCTGCGGGGCAAGAGACCCAGTACTTC
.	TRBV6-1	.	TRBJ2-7	CASIEGWTRVGEQYF	TGTGCCAGTATCGAGGGTTGGACGCGGGTAGGCGAGCAGTACTTC
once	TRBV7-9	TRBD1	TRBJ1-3	CASSLAAGGSGNTIYF	TGTGCCAGCAGCTTAGCGGCAGGGGGCTCTGGAAACACCATATATTTT
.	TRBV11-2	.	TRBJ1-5	CASSRNRDGQPQHF	TGTGCCAGCAGCCGAAACAGGGATGGACAGCCCCAGCATTTT
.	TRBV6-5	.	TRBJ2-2	CASSTPFLEFGELFF	TGTGCCAGCAGCACACCCTTTCTAGAGTTCGGGGAGCTGTTTTTT
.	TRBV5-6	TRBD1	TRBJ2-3	CASSLRRTGTDTQYF	TGTGCCAGCAGTTTGAGGCGGACAGGAACAGATACGCAGTATTTT
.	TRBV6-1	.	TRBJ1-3	CASSDTLLSVTIYF	TGTGCCAGCAGTGATACTCTTTTATCAGTCACCATATATTTT
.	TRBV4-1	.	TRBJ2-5	CASSQVVVVETQYF	TGCGCCAGCAGCCAGGTTGTCGTCGTAGAGACCCAGTACTTC
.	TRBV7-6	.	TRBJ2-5	CASSRNLAIRAGETQYF	TGTGCCAGCAGCCGAAACCTAGCGATCCGCGCGGGGGAGACCCAGTACTTC
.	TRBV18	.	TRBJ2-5	CASSPFTGQETQYF	TGTGCCAGCTCACCATTTACGGGTCAAGAGACCCAGTACTTC
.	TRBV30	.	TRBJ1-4	CAWRPRGAGNEKLFF	TGTGCCTGGAGGCCCAGGGGCGCCGGTAATGAAAAACTGTTTTTT
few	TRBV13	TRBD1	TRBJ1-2	CASSTRTGVPGVYGYTF	TGTGCCAGCAGCACCCGGACAGGGGTCCCAGGTGTCTATGGCTACACCTTC
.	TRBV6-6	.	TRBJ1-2	CASSYSGTDGYTF	TGTGCCAGCAGTTACTCCGGGACGGATGGCTACACCTTC
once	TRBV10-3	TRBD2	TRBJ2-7	CAITRTTSGVTYEQYF	TGTGCCATCACCCGGACGACTAGCGGGGTCACCTACGAGCAGTACTTC
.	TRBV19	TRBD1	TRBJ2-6	CASSIPGQGFPGANVLTF	TGTGCCAGTAGTATTCCGGGACAGGGGTTCCCCGGGGCCAACGTCCTGACTTTC
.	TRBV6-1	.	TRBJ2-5	CASPDLYQETQYF	TGTGCCAGTCCGGACCTGTACCAAGAGACCCAGTACTTC
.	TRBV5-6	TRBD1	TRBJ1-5	CASSARGKGQPQHF	TGTGCCAGCAGCGCCAGGGGGAAAGGGCAGCCCCAGCATTTT
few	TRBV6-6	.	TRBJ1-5	CASTSGLNNQPQHF	TGTGCCAGCACCTCGGGGCTGAACAATCAGCCCCAGCATTTT
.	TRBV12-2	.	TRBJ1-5	CASRLASTGTDSNQPQHF	TGTGCAAGTCGCTTAGCTAGTACCGGGACAGATAGCAATCAGCCCCAGCATTTT
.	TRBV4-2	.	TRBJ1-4	CASSRSEAINEKLFF	TGTGCCAGCAGCCGATCGGAGGCCATAAATGAAAAACTGTTTTTT
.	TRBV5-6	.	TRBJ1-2	CASSLVEGIGYTF	TGTGCCAGCAGCTTGGTAGAGGGTATTGGCTACACCTTC
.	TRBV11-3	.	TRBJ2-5	CASSPNPSSATQYF	TGTGCCAGCAGCCCCAACCCTAGCTCGGCGACCCAGTACTTC
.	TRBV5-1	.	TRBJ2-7	CASAAAGSSYEQYF	TGCGCCAGCGCCGCGGCGGGAAGCTCCTACGAGCAGTACTTC
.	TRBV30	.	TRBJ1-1	CAWERTEAFF	TGTGCCTGGGAGCGGACTGAAGCTTTCTTT
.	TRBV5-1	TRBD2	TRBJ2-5	CASSPRILTSGYQETQYF	TGCGCCAGCAGCCCGCGGATCTTGACTAGCGGTTACCAAGAGACCCAGTACTTC
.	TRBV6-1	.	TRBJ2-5	CASSDVWGVETQYF	TGTGCCAGCAGTGATGTTTGGGGAGTGGAGACCCAGTACTTC
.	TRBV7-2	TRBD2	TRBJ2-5	CASSFLGDSSGGAGTQYF	TGTGCCAGCAGCTTCCTCGGCGATTCTAGCGGGGGGGCCGGGACCCAGTACTTC
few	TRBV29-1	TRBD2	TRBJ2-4	CSVGRIGGGAKNIQYF	TGCAGCGTTGGCCGGATAGGCGGGGGGGCCAAAAACATTCAGTACTTC
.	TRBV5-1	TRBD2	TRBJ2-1	CASSLEPSGGVLNNEQFF	TGCGCCAGCAGCTTGGAACCTAGCGGGGGGGTCCTTAACAATGAGCAGTTCTTC
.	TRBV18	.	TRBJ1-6	CASSPTGARNSPLHF	TGTGCCAGCTCACCGACGGGGGCACGGAATTCACCCCTCCACTTT
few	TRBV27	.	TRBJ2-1	CASLPRRDSYNEQFF	TGTGCCAGCCTTCCCCGGCGGGACTCCTACAATGAGCAGTTCTTC
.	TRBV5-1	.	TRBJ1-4	CARRPRQPGRKNEKLFF	TGCGCCAGACGACCAAGGCAACCGGGACGGAAAAATGAAAAACTGTTTTTT
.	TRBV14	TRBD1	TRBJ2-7	CASSADRGPSYEQYF	TGTGCCAGCAGCGCGGACAGGGGCCCTTCCTACGAGCAGTACTTC
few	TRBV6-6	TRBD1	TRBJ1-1	CASSYKTGTGGAEAFF	TGTGCCAGCAGCTACAAGACCGGGACAGGGGGCGCCGAAGCTTTCTTT
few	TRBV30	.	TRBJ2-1	CAWSVLTPSYNEQFF	TGTGCCTGGAGTGTGTTGACTCCGTCCTACAATGAGCAGTTCTTC
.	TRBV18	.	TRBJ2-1	CASSAGGPRYNEQFF	TGTGCCAGCTCAGCCGGGGGGCCACGCTACAATGAGCAGTTCTTC
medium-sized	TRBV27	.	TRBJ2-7	CAIPPYEQYF	TGTGCCATCCCCCCGTACGAGCAGTACTTC
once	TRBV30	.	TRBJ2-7	CAWNGQPAYEQYF	TGTGCCTGGAACGGACAGCCAGCCTACGAGCAGTACTTC
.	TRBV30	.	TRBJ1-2	CAWRTRSGTGYTF	TGTGCCTGGAGGACCAGATCCGGGACGGGCTACACCTTC
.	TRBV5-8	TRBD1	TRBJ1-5	CASSLGTGRFQPQHF	TGTGCCAGCAGCTTGGGGACAGGGCGATTTCAGCCCCAGCATTTT
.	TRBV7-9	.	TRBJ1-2	CASSSRDGARTLLGYTF	TGTGCCAGCAGCTCACGGGACGGCGCGCGAACATTATTGGGCTACACCTTC